This entry lists 20 T cell receptor beta chains sequenced from one sample in a study of T cells in narcolepsy. This table comes from immunoSEQ multiplex PCR, and its TCRdb copy is limited to in-frame clones, with some not included. The table has about 15,000 clones, over 75% seen once. Input material: memory (CD45RA-) CD4+ T cells from blood. Source of these receptors: a human donor in good health.

This chain joins TRBV5-1 and TRBJ2-1; tentatively, D is TRBD1 (5 bases). Trimming cost V 5 bases and J 1 base, with 7 bases left between them. Germline-derived CDR1 and CDR2 are SGHRS and YFSETQ. The CDR3 spans 13 residues. The CDR3 reads CASRGQSYNEQFF. The CDR3 nucleotides read TGCGCCAGCAGGGGGCAGTCCTACAATGAGCAGTTCTTC.

The chain links TRBV7-9 to TRBJ2-7; 11 bases match TRBD1. Germline V gene data show CDR1 as SEHNR and CDR2 as FQNEAQ (reference sequence). Losses at the gene ends were 5 bases for V and 5 bases for J; bases not matched to a gene: 11. This CDR3 has 16 amino acids. The CDR3 nucleotides are TGTGCCAGCAGCGACCCTGGGACAGGGGGAATCGACGAGCAGTACTTC. Translated: CASSDPGTGGIDEQYF.

This clone was seen once. The CDR3 nucleotides are TGCGCCAGCAGCCAAACCGCCACAGATACGCAGTATTTT. It specifies CASSQTATDTQYF. This chain uses TRBV4-1 with TRBJ2-3; D is unclear. Trimming left V 2 bases short and J 2 bases short, with 5 bases between. CDR3 length: 13 amino acids. The V gene's germline CDR1 is MGHRA and CDR2 YSYEKL.

The V call is TRBV5-4, the J call TRBJ2-5; TRBD2 aligns across 7 bases. V shed 0 bases and J 2 bases; nucleotides not matched to a gene: 10. This CDR3 is built from 17 residues. Looked up from germline, CDR1 is SGHNT and CDR2 is YYREEE (reference sequence). The CDR3 spells CASSLGGRASLQETQYF. CDR3 DNA: TGTGCCAGCAGCTTGGGGGGGAGGGCTAGCTTACAAGAGACCCAGTACTTC.

Only a few counts were recorded for this clone. The identical CDR3 is also encoded by other nucleotide sequences in the sample. V and J are TRBV27 and TRBJ2-5, with a tentative D call TRBD1 (6 bases). V lost 5 bases and J lost 4, with 14 bases in between. Germline assignment: CDR1 MNHEY and CDR2 SMNVEV (reference sequence). This CDR3 has 14 amino acids. CDR3 DNA: TGTGCCAGCAGTCCCCGGGGCAGGGGAGAGACCCAGTACTTC. Its protein is CASSPRGRGETQYF.

The gene calls are TRBV19 and TRBJ1-5; 7 bases are shared with TRBD1. Trimming took 6 bases from V and 7 from J; bases not matched to a gene: 9. Germline CDR1 reads LNHDA; CDR2 reads SQIVND (reference sequence). This CDR3 contains 14 residues. Here the CDR3 reads CASSQTGNGQPQHF. The CDR3 DNA is TGTGCCAGTAGCCAGACAGGGAACGGGCAGCCCCAGCATTTT. Full variable domain (missing parts from reference TRBV19 and TRBJ1-5): DGGITQSPKYLFRKEGQNVTLSCEQNLNHDAMYWYRQDPGQGLRLIYYSQIVNDFQKGDIAEGYSVSREKKESFPLTVTSAQKNPTAFYLCASSQTGNGQPQHFGDGTRLSIL.

The rearrangement joins TRBV7-2 to TRBJ2-3, with a tentative D call TRBD2 (7 bases). This CDR3 region has 15 residues. Germline values: CDR1 SGHTA, CDR2 FQGNSA. Trimming took 1 base from V and 3 from J, leaving 11 bases between them. The CDR3 spells CASSLVAGATDTQYF. DNA for the CDR3: TGTGCCAGCAGCTTAGTGGCGGGGGCGACAGATACGCAGTATTTT.

The chain has TRBV20-1 and TRBJ1-2; D uncertain. The germline CDR1 and CDR2 sequences are DFQATT and SNEGSKA (reference sequence). Between the trimmed V and J ends, which lost 3 bases and 8 bases, there was a span of 10 bases. The length of the CDR3 is 11 residues. This CDR3 reads CSASAIGGYTF. CDR3 DNA: TGCAGTGCTAGTGCAATTGGCGGCTACACCTTC.

The chain recombines TRBV19 with TRBJ2-1, with D possibly being TRBD2 (6 bases). Trimming took off 6 bases at V and 3 bases at J, with 9 bases between the two ends. This CDR3 is built from 13 residues. Germline CDR1 LNHDA, CDR2 SQIVND (reference sequence). The CDR3 loop reads CASSRDFYNEQFF. Here the CDR3 DNA reads TGTGCCAGTAGCCGGGACTTCTACAATGAGCAGTTCTTC.

The rearrangement joins TRBV6-1 to TRBJ2-4; TRBD2 matches at 8 bases. After removal of 3 bases from V and 0 bases from J, the junction contained 16 bases not matched to a gene. Germline assignment: CDR1 MNHNS and CDR2 SASEGT. The CDR3 length is 20 residues. The CDR3 protein is CASSDSWGSSGPLAKNIQYF. In nucleotides, the CDR3 is TGTGCCAGCAGTGACAGTTGGGGGTCTAGCGGGCCACTAGCCAAAAACATTCAGTACTTC.

V is TRBV7-9 and J is TRBJ2-7, with D perhaps TRBD2 (7 bases). Per germline, CDR1 SEHNR and CDR2 FQNEAQ (reference sequence). CDR3 length: 14 amino acids. V lost 5 bases, J lost 1 base, and 12 bases lay in between. CDR3 nucleotide sequence: TGTGCCAGCAGCGACGCGGGGGCTTCCTACGAGCAGTACTTC. It translates to CASSDAGASYEQYF.

The rearrangement joins TRBV18 to TRBJ2-5; 10 bases line up with TRBD1. J was trimmed by 5 bases and V by 4 bases; bases with no gene match: 4. The CDR3 contains 14 residues. The germline V gene has CDR1 KGHSH and CDR2 LQKENI. CDR3 residues: CASSHQDRGETQYF. CDR3 bases: TGTGCCAGCTCACATCAGGACAGGGGGGAGACCCAGTACTTC.

The chain recombines TRBV7-8 with TRBJ2-7; 7 bases match TRBD1. The germline V gene has CDR1 SGHVS and CDR2 FQNEAQ. V lost 5 bases, J lost 2 bases, and 6 bases stayed unmatched. The CDR3 loop spans 14 amino acids. In nucleotides, the CDR3 is TGTGCCAGCAGCGAACCAGGGGGAACCTACGAGCAGTACTTC. Translating it yields CASSEPGGTYEQYF.

The J gene is TRBJ2-6, the V gene TRBV7-9; unclear D gene. This CDR3 spans 16 amino acids. The V end lost 5 bases, the J end lost 4 bases, and 15 bases lay between the germline ends. Germline-derived CDR1 and CDR2 are SEHNR and FQNEAQ (reference sequence). The CDR3 coding sequence is TGTGCCAGCAGCCCTCAGAGCGCGCTGGGGGCCAACGTCCTGACTTTC. This sequence encodes CASSPQSALGANVLTF.

V usage is TRBV6-5 and J usage is TRBJ1-2; D unresolved. The CDR3 covers 12 residues. The V gene lost 8 bases and the J gene lost 4 bases, with 11 bases spanning the gap. CDR1 MNHEY and CDR2 SVGAGI come from the germline V gene. For the CDR3, the DNA is TGTGCCAGCCATTCAGAGGGCTATGGCTACACCTTC. Encoded protein: CASHSEGYGYTF.

The V call is TRBV2, the J call TRBJ2-3; D gene ambiguous. The V and J ends lost 5 bases and 1 base respectively, with 4 bases between them. CDR3 length: 12 amino acids. The V gene's germline CDR1 is SNHLY and CDR2 FYNNEI. The CDR3 nucleotides read TGTGCCAGCAGTTTAGGCACAGATACGCAGTATTTT. It codes for CASSLGTDTQYF.

The gene calls are TRBV6-5 and TRBJ2-2; 7 nucleotides line up with TRBD2. With 4 bases clipped from V and 2 bases from J, the junction kept 7 bases outside the gene matches. The CDR3 runs 16 residues. Germline lookup yields CDR1 MNHEY and CDR2 SVGAGI. The CDR3 DNA is TGTGCCAGCAGTTTAATGGGGGGGAGAAACACCGGGGAGCTGTTTTTT. It is translated as CASSLMGGRNTGELFF.

The chain has TRBV2 and TRBJ1-5; 8 nucleotides agree with TRBD1. Losses at the gene ends were 5 bases for V and 3 bases for J; bases not matched to a gene: 6. The germline gives CDR1 SNHLY, CDR2 FYNNEI. This CDR3 has 15 residues. The CDR3 DNA is TGTGCCAGCAGTTCAGGACAGGGCCTCAATCAGCCCCAGCATTTT. Translating gives CASSSGQGLNQPQHF. The full variable domain, its missing parts supplied by reference TRBV2 and TRBJ1-5, is EPEVTQTPSHQVTQMGQEVILRCVPISNHLYFYWYRQILGQKVEFLVSFYNNEISEKSEIFDDQFSVERPDGSNFTLKIRSTKLEDSAMYFCASSSGQGLNQPQHFGDGTRLSIL.

V gene TRBV5-4 combines with J gene TRBJ2-7, with D possibly matching TRBD2 (6 bases). CDR3 length equals 14 residues. The germline V gene encodes CDR1 SGHNT and CDR2 YYREEE (reference sequence). Trimming took 5 bases from V and 8 from J, leaving 20 bases between them. The CDR3 protein is CASSPESRSGQQYF. CDR3 DNA sequence: TGTGCCAGCAGTCCGGAGAGTAGGAGCGGGCAGCAGTACTTC.

This clone was recorded only once. J is TRBJ2-2 and V is TRBV10-2; no clear D. Germline lookup yields CDR1 WSHSY and CDR2 SAAADI. The CDR3 has 12 residues. V was cut by 3 bases and J by 8 bases, with 7 bases left in between. CDR3 in DNA: TGCGCCAGCAGTGAAGTGGGGGGGGAGCTGTTTTTT. Its protein is CASSEVGGELFF.